These 26 T cell receptor beta chains were all obtained from the same sample, sequenced in a study of OX40 agonist ivuxolimab in advanced cancers. TCRdb's table, derived via immunoSEQ multiplex PCR, lists solely in-frame clones and lacks some. The data hold 60,000 or so clones, with 86% observed a single time. The specimen was CD4+ or CD8+ T cells sorted from blood, collected in a trial of the OX40 agonist ivuxolimab. Receptor source: an adult with an advanced solid tumor such as melanoma, head and neck, liver or kidney cancer.

V is TRBV28 and J is TRBJ2-5, with 9 bases identical to TRBD2. The last part of the DNA fits TRBJ2-7 better; the J call may be wrong. The CDR3 covers 15 residues. Germline values: CDR1 MDHEN, CDR2 SYDVKM. CDR3 residues: CASTEAGGAYSEQYF. The CDR3 region has the DNA TGTGCCAGCACGGAGGCGGGGGGGGCCTATAGCGAGCAGTACTTC.

A note on this clone: Distinct nucleotide sequences in the sample also encode this CDR3. The rearrangement links TRBV19 to TRBJ1-5; a possible D gene is TRBD1 (5 bases). The germline V and J ends were trimmed by 3 bases and 0 bases, with 6 bases remaining between them. Germline assignment: CDR1 LNHDA and CDR2 SQIVND (reference sequence). The CDR3 is 14 residues long. CDR3 protein: CASSIRDSNQPQHF. The CDR3 nucleotides are TGTGCCAGTAGTATCAGGGATAGCAATCAGCCCCAGCATTTT.

This clone appeared once. The chain is built from TRBV28 and TRBJ2-5, with unresolved D. The V end was cut by 5 bases, the J end by 4 bases, with 14 bases between. The CDR3 totals 14 residues. Looked up from germline, CDR1 is MDHEN and CDR2 is SYDVKM. CDR3 loop: CASSGGELVETQYF. DNA of the CDR3: TGTGCCAGCAGTGGCGGAGAGCTCGTAGAGACCCAGTACTTC.

The genes are TRBV7-9 and TRBJ1-6, with D unresolved. The CDR3 spans 14 residues. Per germline, CDR1 SEHNR and CDR2 FQNEAQ (reference sequence). V was pared by 5 bases and J by 7 bases, with 12 bases between. CDR3 coding DNA: TGTGCCAGCAGCCCCACTTTTACGAATTCACCCCTCCACTTT. It encodes CASSPTFTNSPLHF.

The gene calls are TRBV27 and TRBJ1-1, with 7 nucleotides matching TRBD1. CDR1 is MNHEY, CDR2 SMNVEV, per germline (reference sequence). J lost 3 bases, V lost 6 bases, and 7 bases had no gene match. This CDR3 is 14 amino acids long. In DNA form, the CDR3 reads TGTGCCAGCAGCCTCGGGACAGTTTACACTGAAGCTTTCTTT. Its translation is CASSLGTVYTEAFF.

V gene TRBV29-1 combines with J gene TRBJ1-3, with TRBD1 as a possible D gene (5 bases). The CDR3 length is 10 residues. CDR1 is SQVTM and CDR2 is ANQGSEA in the germline V gene. V was shortened by 6 bases and J by 8 bases, with 8 bases between the two germline ends. The CDR3 loop is CSVRGDTIYF. The CDR3 nucleotides read TGCAGCGTGCGGGGGGACACCATATATTTT.

The chain links TRBV7-6 to TRBJ1-3; TRBD1 agrees at 8 bases. CDR1 SGHVS and CDR2 FNYEAQ come from the germline V gene. The CDR3 contains 17 residues. J gave up 3 bases and V 6 bases, and 13 bases lay outside the gene matches. The CDR3 nucleotides read TGTGCCAGCAGTCTGTCTACTATGACAGGGGATGGAAACACCATATATTTT. It translates to CASSLSTMTGDGNTIYF.

This chain links TRBV19 with TRBJ1-5; D gene unclear. There are 18 residues in the CDR3. CDR1 and CDR2 (germline): LNHDA, SQIVND (reference sequence). V was pared by 3 bases and J by 6 bases, with 24 bases between. This chain's CDR3 is CASSITLSWSEYSQPQHF. In DNA, the CDR3 is TGTGCCAGTAGTATCACTCTGTCGTGGAGCGAGTATTCTCAGCCCCAGCATTTT.

V and J are TRBV2 and TRBJ1-1, with D hard to call. Trimming pared 6 bases from V and 0 bases from J, leaving 5 bases between. Germline CDR1 is SNHLY and CDR2 is FYNNEI. The CDR3 runs 12 residues. CDR3 nucleotide sequence: TGTGCCAGCAGCTCCATGAACACTGAAGCTTTCTTT. Amino acids: CASSSMNTEAFF.

V usage is TRBV6-5 and J usage is TRBJ1-2; D is unclear. CDR3 length: 9 amino acids. Germline V gives CDR1 MNHEY, CDR2 SVGAGI. Trimming took 5 bases from V and 10 from J, leaving 5 bases between them. The CDR3: CASSIPYTF. In nucleotides, the CDR3 is TGTGCCAGCAGTATTCCCTACACCTTC.

The rearrangement links TRBV5-6 to TRBJ2-1; the D is unclear. Germline V CDR1 and CDR2: SGHDT, YYEEEE. The V and J ends lost 4 bases and 5 bases respectively, with 7 bases between them. The CDR3 spans 12 residues. This CDR3 is CASSHWDNEQFF. In DNA form, the CDR3 reads TGTGCCAGCAGCCATTGGGACAATGAGCAGTTCTTC.

The CDR3 coding sequence is TGTGCCAGCAGCCCTCCGTTGGGATGGGCTAACTATGGCTACACCTTC. Protein product: CASSPPLGWANYGYTF. The rearrangement joins TRBV28 to TRBJ1-2; D unclear. Between the trimmed V and J ends, which lost 6 bases and 0 bases, there was a span of 17 bases. The CDR3 has 16 residues. CDR1 and CDR2 from the germline V gene are MDHEN and SYDVKM.

The rearrangement uses TRBV25-1 and TRBJ1-4, with D possibly matching TRBD1 (5 bases). The CDR3 extends over 17 amino acids. The germline V gene encodes CDR1 MGHDK and CDR2 SYGVNS. V was clipped by 2 bases and J by 4 bases, with 17 bases between them. CDR3 DNA: TGTGCCAGCAGTGAAATTCCCCTTGACAGAGATAATGAAAAACTGTTTTTT. It translates to CASSEIPLDRDNEKLFF.

The V gene is TRBV19, the J gene TRBJ1-5, with D possibly TRBD1 on 5 matching bases. CDR1 and CDR2 (germline): LNHDA, SQIVND (reference sequence). CDR3 size: 14 residues. Trimming cost V 9 bases and J 3 bases, with 15 bases left between them. The CDR3 protein is CASLPGAYNQPQHF. CDR3 in DNA: TGTGCCAGCCTTCCCGGGGCTTACAATCAGCCCCAGCATTTT. Full variable domain (remainder filled in from reference TRBV19 and TRBJ1-5): DGGITQSPKYLFRKEGQNVTLSCEQNLNHDAMYWYRQDPGQGLRLIYYSQIVNDFQKGDIAEGYSVSREKKESFPLTVTSAQKNPTAFYLCASLPGAYNQPQHFGDGTRLSIL.

This chain connects TRBV6-5 to TRBJ1-5, with D unresolved. V lost 6 bases and J 7 bases, leaving 16 bases between the germline ends. The CDR3 has 14 residues. Germline V gene lookup returns CDR1 MNHEY and CDR2 SVGAGI. CDR3 nucleotides: TGTGCCAGCAGCCCCCCTGTTGTCGTGCAGCCCCAGCATTTT. It translates to CASSPPVVVQPQHF.

The chain is built from TRBV11-2 and TRBJ1-2; D unclear. V lost 0 bases and J lost 4, with 9 bases in between. CDR1 is SGHAT and CDR2 is FQNNGV in the germline V gene. CDR3 size: 14 residues. Here the CDR3 DNA reads TGTGCCAGCAGCTTAGAGGTCAGCCCCTATGGCTACACCTTC. Residues: CASSLEVSPYGYTF.

This clone has a handful of counts. The V gene is TRBV2, the J gene TRBJ1-1; D remains unclear. The CDR3 has 14 residues. Germline V CDR1 and CDR2: SNHLY, FYNNEI. V gave up 5 bases and J gave up 1 base, with 11 bases separating them. The CDR3 DNA follows: TGTGCCAGCAGTCTCACTCTAGGGAACACTGAAGCTTTCTTT. Translation gives CASSLTLGNTEAFF.

CDR3 DNA: TGTGCCAGCTTGGGACTAGCGGAGCAGTTCTTC. Amino acid sequence: CASLGLAEQFF. The V call is TRBV2, the J call TRBJ2-1; TRBD2 aligns across 10 bases. The J segment lost 10 bases and the V segment lost 8 bases, leaving 2 bases of the junction unmatched. Per the germline V gene, CDR1 is SNHLY and CDR2 is FYNNEI. CDR3 length: 11 residues.

V is TRBV19 and J is TRBJ1-5; TRBD1 is a possible D gene (5 bases). Germline CDR1 and CDR2: LNHDA and SQIVND (reference sequence). This CDR3 region has 13 residues. Trimming left V 6 bases short and J 9 bases short, with 15 bases between. The CDR3 loop reads CASSLIQGWPQHF. The CDR3 DNA is TGTGCCAGTAGCTTAATCCAGGGATGGCCCCAGCATTTT.

This chain connects TRBV5-4 to TRBJ2-1; possible D gene TRBD1, 6 bases. V was clipped by 4 bases and J by 9 bases, with 14 bases between them. The CDR3 has 13 residues. Germline V gene data show CDR1 as SGHNT and CDR2 as YYREEE (reference sequence). CDR3 DNA: TGTGCCAGCAGCCTAAGTCAGGGGCCTGAGCAGTTCTTC. This sequence encodes CASSLSQGPEQFF.

V and J are TRBV4-2 and TRBJ2-1; tentatively, D is TRBD1 or TRBD2 (5 bases each). This CDR3 contains 17 residues. V lost 6 bases to trimming and J lost 4 bases, with 22 bases between them. Per germline, CDR1 LGHNA and CDR2 YNFKEQ. The CDR3 reads CASRLQNDGALYNEQFF. CDR3 coding DNA: TGTGCCAGCAGACTCCAAAACGACGGGGCATTGTACAATGAGCAGTTCTTC.

The V gene is TRBV7-9, the J gene TRBJ1-2; the D gene is possibly TRBD1 (5 bases). The CDR3 runs 13 residues. Trimming pared 7 bases from V and 4 bases from J, leaving 13 bases between. The V gene's germline CDR1 is SEHNR and CDR2 FQNEAQ (reference sequence). The CDR3 sequence is CASTRGESYGYTF. The CDR3 nucleotides are TGTGCCAGCACAAGGGGAGAGAGCTATGGCTACACCTTC.

The V and J genes are TRBV10-1 and TRBJ2-1; maybe TRBD2 (6 bases). The CDR3 has 17 amino acids. V gave up 3 bases and J gave up 6 bases, with 21 bases separating them. Germline assignment: CDR1 WNHNN and CDR2 SYGVQD (reference sequence). In DNA form, the CDR3 reads TGCGCCAGCAGTGATATGACTAGTGGGGGGAGGTTCAATGAGCAGTTCTTC. Protein sequence: CASSDMTSGGRFNEQFF.

CDR3 nucleotide sequence: TGTGCCAGCAGCGGCGACAGTTCGGAAGAGACCCAGTACTTC. It yields the protein CASSGDSSEETQYF. The chain uses TRBV9 and TRBJ2-5, with D maybe TRBD1 (5 bases). The germline V gene encodes CDR1 SGDLS and CDR2 YYNGEE. The CDR3 length is 14 residues. V was pared by 3 bases and J by 3 bases, with 12 bases between.

This chain uses TRBV10-3 with TRBJ2-7; 7 nucleotides agree with TRBD1. V shed 6 bases and J 7 bases; nucleotides not matched to a gene: 12. The CDR3 is 14 amino acids. Germline-derived CDR1 and CDR2 are ENHRY and SYGVKD. CDR3 sequence reads: CAIRPGQNSREQYF. CDR3 nucleotides: TGTGCCATCAGACCGGGACAGAACTCGAGGGAGCAGTACTTC.

This clone was seen just once. The chain couples TRBV6-5 to TRBJ1-6; a possible D gene is TRBD1 (5 bases). CDR1 and CDR2 (germline): MNHEY, SVGAGI. Trimming took off 6 bases at V and 0 bases at J, with 9 bases between the two ends. The CDR3 has 15 amino acids. The CDR3 sequence: CASSGTGSYNSPLHF. CDR3 nucleotide sequence: TGTGCCAGCAGCGGGACGGGCTCCTATAATTCACCCCTCCACTTT.